Below are 6 T cell receptor beta chains sequenced from a single sample in a study of molecular identifiers for immune sequencing clone quantification. TCRdb reprocessed the PCR reads via MiXCR and lists one record per CDR3 protein. Here the sample spans approximately 670,000 distinct CDR3 sequences, 15% to 20% being singletons. Sequenced material: naive CD8+ T cells from blood, with Jurkat cell RNA spiked in. Sample subset: FACS-sorted CD8+CD4-CCR7+CD45RA+ naive T cells. These receptors originate from a human donor in good health. Some libraries in this study had Jurkat cell RNA spiked in.

This clonotype has only a few counts. The chain uses TRBV4-3 and TRBJ2-7, with TRBD1 as a possible D gene (5 bases). This CDR3 has 16 amino acids. V was shortened by 0 bases and J by 2 bases, with 14 bases between the two germline ends. Looked up from germline, CDR1 is LGHNA and CDR2 is YSLEER. The CDR3 bases are TGCGCCAGCAGCCAAGATACGACAGCATACGCCTACGAGCAGTACTTC. The encoded protein is CASSQDTTAYAYEQYF.

This chain uses TRBV7-9 with TRBJ2-1; 9 bases agree with TRBD2. CDR1 and CDR2 from the germline V gene are SEHNR and FQNEAQ (reference sequence). With 5 bases clipped from V and 5 bases from J, the junction kept 10 bases outside the gene matches. The CDR3 runs 16 residues. CDR3 coding DNA: TGTGCCAGCAGCAGGTTTAGCGGGGGCCTCGACAATGAGCAGTTCTTC. This translates into CASSRFSGGLDNEQFF.

Notes on this clonotype: A junction boundary mismatches the germline segment, possibly from a read error. The chain joins TRBV9 to TRBJ2-7; TRBD1 might be the D (6 bases). The CDR3 extends over 14 amino acids. The germline CDR1 and CDR2 sequences are SGDLS and YYNGEE. CDR3 coding DNA: TGTGCCAGCAGCGCAGGGACAAAGGCCTACGAGCAGTATTTC. Protein: CASSAGTKAYEQYF.

Of note for this clonotype: A read error is possible here, since a much larger clone lies one base away. V gene TRBV19 combines with J gene TRBJ2-7; no clear D gene. This CDR3 has 13 amino acids. Germline assignment: CDR1 LNHDA and CDR2 SQIVND (reference sequence). CDR3 region: CASGIIGGAEQYF. DNA for the CDR3: TGTGCCAGTGGTATCATTGGCGGAGCCGAGCAGTACTTC. Filled out from reference TRBV19 and TRBJ2-7, the complete variable domain reads DGGITQSPKYLFRKEGQNVTLSCEQNLNHDAMYWYRQDPGQGLRLIYYSQIVNDFQKGDIAEGYSVSREKKESFPLTVTSAQKNPTAFYLCASGIIGGAEQYFGPGTRLTVT.

This clonotype has at least ten counts. The J gene is TRBJ2-7, the V gene TRBV6-2 or TRBV6-3, with TRBD2 matching over 11 bases. Germline V lookup: CDR1 MNHEY, CDR2 SVGEGT. This CDR3 region has 14 residues. With 8 bases clipped from V and 0 bases from J, the junction kept 3 bases outside the gene matches. The CDR3 here is CASRLAGTSYEQYF. DNA of the CDR3: TGTGCCAGCCGACTAGCGGGGACCTCCTACGAGCAGTACTTC.

This clonotype was recorded many times. V and J are TRBV6-5 and TRBJ2-3; 15 nucleotides align to TRBD2. Germline trimming cut 0 bases from V and 1 base from J; bases unmatched to any gene: 11. CDR1 and CDR2 from the germline V gene are MNHEY and SVGAGI. The CDR3 has 21 amino acids. CDR3 residues: CASSYSRPGLAGGRGTDTQYF. CDR3 DNA: TGTGCCAGCAGTTACTCGCGACCGGGACTAGCGGGGGGCCGGGGCACAGATACGCAGTATTTT.